The 8 T cell receptor beta chains below were found in one sample sequenced in a study of regulatory T cells in long-lasting Graves disease. Documented time point: newly diagnosed GD, antithyroid drugs for less than 3 months. Extracted RNA from PBMCs served as the source of the TCR library. iRepertoire HTBI primers and Arm-PCR of CDR3 regions built TCR beta libraries. TCRdb itself ran the multiplex PCR reads through MiXCR, one entry per CDR3 protein. The sample consists of 360,000 or so distinct CDR3 sequences, roughly 15% of them appearing once. These data also featured in a second study, about T cells in Graves' hyperthyroidism and ophthalmopathy.

The source was peripheral blood mononuclear cells (PBMCs), collected at new diagnosis, from a patient treated with antithyroid drugs. The receptors here all came from a woman aged 18-29 years with Graves disease.

This clonotype has a count of ten or more. The rearrangement joins TRBV12-3 or TRBV12-4 to TRBJ2-3; no firm D call. V gave up 3 bases and J gave up 0 bases, with 13 bases separating them. The CDR3 totals 16 residues. The CDR3 reads CASSFPRLSSTDTQYF. In DNA form, the CDR3 reads TGTGCCAGCAGTTTCCCCCGGTTGTCTAGCACAGATACGCAGTATTTT.

In nucleotides, the CDR3 is TGCAGTGCTAGAGATACGCGACAGGGGGGGCTTGCTGAAAAACTGTTTTTT. Translated: CSARDTRQGGLAEKLFF. V usage is TRBV20-1 and J usage is TRBJ1-4, with 9 bases lining up with TRBD1. The V segment lost 0 bases and the J segment 7 bases; nucleotides outside the gene matches: 12. The CDR3 consists of 17 residues. Germline loops: CDR1 DFQATT, CDR2 SNEGSKA (reference sequence).

The chain's CDR3 is CASSQSQGLGYTF. Written as DNA, the CDR3 is TGTGCCAGCAGCCAATCACAGGGTCTTGGCTACACCTTC. The V and J genes are TRBV14 and TRBJ1-2; D is perhaps TRBD1 (6 bases). Trimming cost V 2 bases and J 7 bases, with 11 bases left between them. The CDR3 has 13 amino acids. Germline V gene lookup returns CDR1 SGHDN and CDR2 FVKESK.

A few counts support this clonotype. V is TRBV5-4 and J is TRBJ2-3; a possible D gene is TRBD1 (6 bases). CDR1 is SGHNT and CDR2 is YYREEE in the germline V gene (reference sequence). Between the trimmed V and J ends, which lost 4 bases and 8 bases, there was a span of 26 bases. This CDR3 has 17 residues. CDR3 sequence: CASSLPPSSRGHGTQYF. CDR3 nucleotides: TGTGCCAGCAGCCTGCCCCCCTCGTCAAGGGGACATGGTACGCAGTATTTT.

The CDR3 nucleotides are TGCGCCAGCAGCGCCGGACTAGCGGGTAACACCGGGGAGCTGTTTTTT. As protein: CASSAGLAGNTGELFF. This sequence joins TRBV5-1 and TRBJ2-2; the match to TRBD2 covers 11 bases. V dropped 4 bases and J dropped 2; count of bases not matched to a gene: 4. This CDR3 is 16 amino acids long. Germline CDR1 SGHRS, CDR2 YFSETQ.

In this sample, this clonotype turned up many times. The chain employs TRBV7-8 and TRBJ2-7; no firm D call. The CDR3 has 14 amino acids. CDR1 and CDR2 (germline): SGHVS, FQNEAQ. Trimming removed 1 base from V and 5 bases from J, with 12 bases in between. CDR3 in DNA: TGTGCCAGCAGCTTAGACCTCACGGCCCACGAGCAGTACTTC. This sequence encodes CASSLDLTAHEQYF. The full variable domain, with the rest looked up from reference TRBV7-8 and TRBJ2-7, is GAGVSQSPRYKVAKRGQDVALRCDPISGHVSLFWYQQALGQGPEFLTYFQNEAQLDKSGLPSDRFFAERPEGSVSTLKIQRTQQEDSAVYLCASSLDLTAHEQYFGPGTRLTVT.

This clonotype was picked up a small number of times. The chain links TRBV27 to TRBJ1-3, with no clear D. Trimming removed 4 bases from V and 4 bases from J, with 5 bases in between. Germline V gene lookup returns CDR1 MNHEY and CDR2 SMNVEV (reference sequence). This CDR3 comprises 12 residues. The DNA for the CDR3 is TGTGCCAGCAGTTCCGGAGGAAACACCATATATTTT. It encodes CASSSGGNTIYF.

The V and J genes are TRBV7-9 and TRBJ1-3, with D perhaps matching TRBD1 (5 bases). This CDR3 is built from 12 residues. The V and J ends lost 6 bases and 9 bases respectively, with 12 bases between them. Germline assignment: CDR1 SEHNR and CDR2 FQNEAQ (reference sequence). CDR3 loop: CASSSPGGTIYF. Written as DNA, the CDR3 is TGTGCCAGCAGTTCTCCGGGGGGCACCATATATTTT.